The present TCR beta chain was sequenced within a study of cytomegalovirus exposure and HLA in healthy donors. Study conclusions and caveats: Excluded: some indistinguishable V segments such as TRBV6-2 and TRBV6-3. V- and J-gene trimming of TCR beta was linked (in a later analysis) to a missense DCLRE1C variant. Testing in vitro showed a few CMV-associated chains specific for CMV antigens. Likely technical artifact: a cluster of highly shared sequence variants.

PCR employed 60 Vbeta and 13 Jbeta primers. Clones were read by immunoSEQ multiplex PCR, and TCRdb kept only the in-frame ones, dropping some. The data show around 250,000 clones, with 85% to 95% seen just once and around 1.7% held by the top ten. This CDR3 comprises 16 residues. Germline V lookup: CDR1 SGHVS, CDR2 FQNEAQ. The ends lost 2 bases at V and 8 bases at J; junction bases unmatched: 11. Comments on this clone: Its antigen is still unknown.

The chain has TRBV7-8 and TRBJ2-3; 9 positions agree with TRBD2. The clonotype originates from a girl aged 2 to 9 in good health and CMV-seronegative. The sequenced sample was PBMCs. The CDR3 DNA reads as TGTGCCAGCAGCTTACGACTAGCGGCCTCCAATGGTACGCAGTATTTT. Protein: CASSLRLAASNGTQYF. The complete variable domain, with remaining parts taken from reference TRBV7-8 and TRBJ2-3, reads GAGVSQSPRYKVAKRGQDVALRCDPISGHVSLFWYQQALGQGPEFLTYFQNEAQLDKSGLPSDRFFAERPEGSVSTLKIQRTQQEDSAVYLCASSLRLAASNGTQYFGPGTRLTVL.